The 8 T cell receptor beta chains below all came from one sample that was sequenced in a study of HIV-infected patients and healthy controls. Reverse transcription used about 510 ng RNA and constant-region primers for alpha and beta. Separate chain-specific third strand synthesis with multiplexing indices produced the alpha and beta libraries. TCRdb analysed the 5' RACE reads with MiXCR anew, one entry per CDR3 protein. Found here are around 18,000 distinct CDR3 sequences, roughly 9.1% of them singletons; the top ten hold around 3.3%. Whole blood was used without fractionation, so all unsorted peripheral T cells were included. The sample comprised blood. These receptors came from an adult in good health.

By frequency in the sample, this clonotype is medium-sized. J is TRBJ2-3 and V is TRBV4-2; 9 bases fit TRBD2. With V trimmed by 4 bases and J by 3 bases, 8 bases remained unmatched. This CDR3 has 16 amino acids. CDR1 LGHNA and CDR2 YNFKEQ come from the germline V gene. The CDR3 coding sequence is TGTGCCAGCAGCCCGGGACTAGCCGGAGGGACAGATACGCAGTATTTT. Protein sequence: CASSPGLAGGTDTQYF.

This clonotype was counted a single time. The rearrangement joins TRBV10-1 to TRBJ1-5; D gene ambiguous. Germline lookup yields CDR1 WNHNN and CDR2 SYGVQD (reference sequence). The length of the CDR3 is 14 residues. The germline V and J ends were trimmed by 8 bases and 2 bases, with 13 bases remaining between them. CDR3 region: CASPLEEGNQPQHF. DNA for the CDR3: TGCGCCAGCCCCTTAGAGGAAGGCAATCAGCCCCAGCATTTT.

Within the sample, this clonotype is medium-sized (0.01 to 0.1%). This rearrangement joins TRBV6-2 or TRBV6-3 to TRBJ2-1, with D tentatively TRBD2 (5 bases). The V gene lost 2 bases and the J gene lost 7 bases, with 12 bases spanning the gap. Germline values: CDR1 MNHEY, CDR2 SVGEGT. This CDR3 comprises 14 residues. CDR3 loop: CASSYESGGNEQFF. The CDR3 DNA reads TGTGCCAGCAGTTACGAGAGCGGTGGGAATGAGCAGTTCTTC.

This clonotype was seen ten or more times. V gene TRBV19 combines with J gene TRBJ1-4; D remains unclear. V gave up 7 bases and J gave up 3 bases, with 15 bases separating them. Germline V gene data show CDR1 as LNHDA and CDR2 as SQIVND (reference sequence). The CDR3 totals 15 residues. The CDR3 protein is CASTAGRIANEKLFF. CDR3 nucleotide sequence: TGTGCCAGTACCGCCGGGCGGATAGCTAATGAAAAACTGTTTTTT.

This clonotype was recorded many times. This chain uses TRBV11-1 with TRBJ2-3, with unresolved D. Trimming removed 6 bases from V and 0 bases from J, with 7 bases in between. This CDR3 is 13 amino acids long. Germline CDR1 reads SGHAT; CDR2 reads FQDESV (reference sequence). CDR3 amino acids: CASRKGSTDTQYF. The CDR3 DNA reads as TGTGCCAGCAGGAAGGGAAGCACAGATACGCAGTATTTT. The entire variable domain, with the rest obtained from reference TRBV11-1 and TRBJ2-3, is as follows: EAEVAQSPRYKITEKSQAVAFWCDPISGHATLYWYRQILGQGPELLVQFQDESVVDDSQLPKDRFSAERLKGVDSTLKIQPAELGDSAMYLCASRKGSTDTQYFGPGTRLTVL.

This clonotype has a count of ten or more. This chain joins TRBV10-3 and TRBJ2-6; no definite D call. The CDR3 contains 17 residues. Germline V gene data show CDR1 as ENHRY and CDR2 as SYGVKD. Trimming removed 3 bases at V and 0 bases at J, with 12 bases between. CDR3 in DNA: TGTGCCATCAGTGAACAAGGTGTTGGCTCTGGGGCCAACGTCCTGACTTTC. This sequence encodes CAISEQGVGSGANVLTF.

This clonotype was seen ten or more times. DNA of the CDR3: TGTGCCAGCAGCTTCGGGCGGGGCGGGAGGTTCGCGAACACCGGGGAGCTGTTTTTT. It yields the protein CASSFGRGGRFANTGELFF. V gene TRBV7-3 combines with J gene TRBJ2-2, with 8 bases identical to TRBD2. Germline trimming cut 3 bases from V and 0 bases from J; bases unmatched to any gene: 12. The CDR3 loop spans 19 amino acids. Germline loops: CDR1 SGHTA, CDR2 FQGTGA.

This chain joins TRBV20-1 and TRBJ2-3, with TRBD2 matching over 8 bases. Germline CDR1 DFQATT, CDR2 SNEGSKA (reference sequence). This CDR3 region has 14 residues. After removal of 4 bases from V and 6 bases from J, the junction contained 9 bases not matched to a gene. CDR3 residues: CSAIRAGADDTQYF. The DNA for the CDR3 is TGCAGTGCTATAAGAGCGGGAGCAGATGATACGCAGTATTTT.